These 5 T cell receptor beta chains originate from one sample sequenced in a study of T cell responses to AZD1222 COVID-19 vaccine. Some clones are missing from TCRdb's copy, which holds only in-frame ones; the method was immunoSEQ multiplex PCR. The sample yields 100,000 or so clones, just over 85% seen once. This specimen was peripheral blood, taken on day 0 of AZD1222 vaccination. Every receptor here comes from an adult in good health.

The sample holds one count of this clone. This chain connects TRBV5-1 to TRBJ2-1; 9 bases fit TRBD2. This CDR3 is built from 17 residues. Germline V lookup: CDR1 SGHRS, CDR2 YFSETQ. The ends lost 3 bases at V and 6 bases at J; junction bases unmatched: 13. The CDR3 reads CASSSIVREGRGNEQFF. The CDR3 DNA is TGCGCCAGCAGCTCAATCGTGCGGGAGGGCAGGGGCAATGAGCAGTTCTTC.

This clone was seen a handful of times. The DNA for the CDR3 is TGTGCCAGCAGTCGAGCTATACAGGGTGGGACTGAAGCTTTCTTT. Translated: CASSRAIQGGTEAFF. This sequence joins TRBV6-2 or TRBV6-3 and TRBJ1-1; a weak D match, TRBD1 (6 bases). The CDR3 is 15 residues long. Germline assignment: CDR1 MNHEY and CDR2 SVGEGT. V gave up 5 bases and J gave up 5 bases, with 18 bases separating them.

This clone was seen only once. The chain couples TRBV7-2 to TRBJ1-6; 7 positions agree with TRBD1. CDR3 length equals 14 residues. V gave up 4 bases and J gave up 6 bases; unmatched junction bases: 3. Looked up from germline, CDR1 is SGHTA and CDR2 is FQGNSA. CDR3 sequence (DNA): TGTGCCAGCAGCTCTAACAGGGGTAATTCACCCCTCCACTTT. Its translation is CASSSNRGNSPLHF.

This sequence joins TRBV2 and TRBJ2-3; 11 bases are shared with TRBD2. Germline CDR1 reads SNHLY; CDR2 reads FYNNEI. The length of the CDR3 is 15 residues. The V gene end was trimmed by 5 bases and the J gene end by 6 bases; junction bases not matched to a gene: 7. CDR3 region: CASSRTSSGGDTQYF. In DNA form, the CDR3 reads TGTGCCAGCAGTCGAACGTCTAGCGGGGGGGATACGCAGTATTTT.

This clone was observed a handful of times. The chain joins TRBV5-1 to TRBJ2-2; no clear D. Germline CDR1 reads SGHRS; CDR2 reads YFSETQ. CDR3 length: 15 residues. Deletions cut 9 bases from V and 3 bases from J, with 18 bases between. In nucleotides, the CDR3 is TGCGCCACGTCATCCAGGAGTTGGGACACCGGGGAGCTGTTTTTT. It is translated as CATSSRSWDTGELFF. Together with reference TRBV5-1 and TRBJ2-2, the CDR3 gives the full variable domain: KAGVTQTPRYLIKTRGQQVTLSCSPISGHRSVSWYQQTPGQGLQFLFEYFSETQRNKGNFPGRFSGRQFSNSRSEMNVSTLELGDSALYLCATSSRSWDTGELFFGEGSRLTVL.